One and the same sample provided the 13 T cell receptor beta chains below, sequenced in a study of T cells in Graves' hyperthyroidism and ophthalmopathy (dated by TCRdb to between 2018 and 2020). Library creation used multiplex PCR. The listed sequencing device is Illumina HiSeq 2000. TCR beta CDR3 regions were amplified from RNA transcripts. The first round of RT-PCR for the TCR CDR3 was performed with the HTBI primer set and the Qiagen OneStep RT-PCR kit. Using fastp at Q25 and MiXCR, TCRdb reprocessed the public reads and kept productive beta chains. Identical CDR3 proteins give one entry, which carries the most common genes and DNA. The sample table contains some 400,000 distinct CDR3 sequences; only one count was recorded for about 20% of them. 3.7% of the sample rests with the top ten. Sequenced: blood. The source of these receptors is a woman aged 18-29 years with Graves' hyperthyroidism.

This clonotype was picked up many times. The chain joins TRBV12-3 or TRBV12-4 to TRBJ2-7, with unresolved D. Trimming removed 6 bases at V and 5 bases at J, with 14 bases between. This CDR3 contains 13 residues. Here the CDR3 reads CASRPPSEDEQYF. CDR3 DNA: TGTGCCAGCAGGCCCCCCTCCGAGGACGAGCAGTACTTC.

This clonotype was counted many times. The V and J genes are TRBV29-1 and TRBJ1-1; D is perhaps TRBD1 (5 bases). Looked up from germline, CDR1 is SQVTM and CDR2 is ANQGSEA. Trimming stripped 0 bases from V and 0 bases from J, with 14 bases between. The CDR3 extends over 16 amino acids. The CDR3 loop is CSVEDPGQFMNTEAFF. For the CDR3, the DNA is TGCAGCGTTGAAGACCCAGGGCAATTTATGAACACTGAAGCTTTCTTT. Based on the CDR3 plus reference TRBV29-1 and TRBJ1-1, the full variable domain is SAVISQKPSRDICQRGTSLTIQCQVDSQVTMMFWYRQQPGQSLTLIATANQGSEATYESGFVIDKFPISRPNLTFSTLTVSNMSPEDSSIYLCSVEDPGQFMNTEAFFGQGTRLTVV.

The table lists this clonotype with many counts. The chain joins TRBV28 to TRBJ1-2; TRBD1 is a possible D gene (5 bases). The germline V gene encodes CDR1 MDHEN and CDR2 SYDVKM. The V gene lost 8 bases and the J gene lost 6 bases, with 13 bases spanning the gap. This CDR3 contains 12 residues. CDR3 sequence: CASVEGRDGYTF. Here the CDR3 DNA reads TGTGCCAGCGTGGAGGGGCGGGATGGCTACACCTTC.

This clonotype was seen many times. This CDR3 reads CASSLEGDRGDTIYF. The CDR3 nucleotides read TGTGCCAGCAGCTTAGAGGGGGACAGGGGGGACACCATATATTTT. V and J are TRBV11-2 and TRBJ1-3; 11 bases are a match to TRBD1. The V gene's germline CDR1 is SGHAT and CDR2 FQNNGV. The CDR3 totals 15 residues. The junction had 3 bases not matched to a gene; V was cut back by 0 bases and J by 8 bases.

This clonotype was counted at least ten times. V usage is TRBV12-3 or TRBV12-4 and J usage is TRBJ2-6; no clear D. This CDR3 has 14 amino acids. Trimming removed 6 bases from V and 0 bases from J, with 6 bases in between. The CDR3 DNA is TGTGCCAGCAGGACCACCTCTGGGGCCAACGTCCTGACTTTC. The encoded protein is CASRTTSGANVLTF.

This clonotype was counted ten times or more. The genes are TRBV6-1 and TRBJ1-1, with a tentative D call TRBD1 (5 bases). The germline V gene encodes CDR1 MNHNS and CDR2 SASEGT. V lost 10 bases and J 0 bases, leaving 12 bases between the germline ends. This CDR3 contains 13 residues. CDR3 coding DNA: TGTGCCATCAGACAGAGTATGAACACTGAAGCTTTCTTT. Translation gives CAIRQSMNTEAFF.

This clonotype was seen at least ten times. This chain joins TRBV20-1 and TRBJ2-6, with D unclear. Germline loops: CDR1 DFQATT, CDR2 SNEGSKA (reference sequence). The V end lost 2 bases, the J end lost 0 bases, and 14 bases lay between the germline ends. The CDR3 extends over 17 amino acids. The CDR3 spells CSARSVVGSSGANVLTF. The DNA for the CDR3 is TGCAGTGCTAGATCCGTCGTGGGGTCCTCTGGGGCCAACGTCCTGACTTTC.

This clonotype has more than one count but fewer than ten. The rearrangement links TRBV3-1 to TRBJ2-2, with 11 positions matching TRBD2. Germline V gives CDR1 LGHDT, CDR2 YNNKEL (reference sequence). The CDR3 runs to 17 residues. Trimming cost V 3 bases and J 0 bases; bases outside gene matches: 3. CDR3 region: CASSHGLAGANTGELFF. The CDR3 region has the DNA TGTGCCAGCAGCCACGGACTAGCGGGCGCGAACACCGGGGAGCTGTTTTTT.

This clonotype was detected ten times or more. V and J are TRBV29-1 and TRBJ1-2; D is undetermined. Deletions cut 3 bases from V and 4 bases from J, with 12 bases between. This CDR3 comprises 13 residues. Germline V lookup: CDR1 SQVTM, CDR2 ANQGSEA. CDR3 sequence: CSVDEGLTYGYTF. DNA of the CDR3: TGCAGCGTTGATGAGGGTTTGACCTATGGCTACACCTTC.

In its sample, this clonotype was seen many times. DNA for the CDR3: TGTGCCAGCGGAATGAGGGGACCCTATGGCTACACCTTC. It specifies CASGMRGPYGYTF. The chain joins TRBV6-5 to TRBJ1-2, with TRBD1 as a possible D gene (5 bases). Germline CDR1 is MNHEY and CDR2 is SVGAGI. Trimming removed 8 bases at V and 4 bases at J, with 14 bases between. The CDR3 runs 13 residues.

This clonotype was picked up a small number of times. The chain joins TRBV7-8 to TRBJ2-5, with D uncertain. Between the trimmed V and J ends, which lost 2 bases and 3 bases, there was a span of 13 bases. The germline V gene has CDR1 SGHVS and CDR2 FQNEAQ. The length of the CDR3 is 15 residues. The CDR3 DNA reads as TGTGCCAGCAGCTTAAGTGTGGGGATTAAAGAGACCCAGTACTTC. This sequence encodes CASSLSVGIKETQYF.

The sample holds a few counts of this clonotype. This chain joins TRBV12-3 or TRBV12-4 and TRBJ2-5; TRBD1 matches at 7 bases. J lost 5 bases, V lost 4 bases, and 4 bases had no gene match. The CDR3 length is 13 residues. The CDR3 region is CASSSTGAETQYF. Here the CDR3 DNA reads TGTGCCAGCAGTTCTACAGGGGCGGAGACCCAGTACTTC.

The rearrangement uses TRBV30 and TRBJ1-2, with D maybe TRBD1 (5 bases). Germline V gene lookup returns CDR1 GTSNPN and CDR2 SVGIG (reference sequence). The CDR3 is 13 amino acids. The V and J ends lost 3 bases and 5 bases respectively, with 13 bases between them. The CDR3 protein is CAWSPGRYYGYTF. CDR3 DNA: TGTGCCTGGAGCCCGGGACGGTATTATGGCTACACCTTC.